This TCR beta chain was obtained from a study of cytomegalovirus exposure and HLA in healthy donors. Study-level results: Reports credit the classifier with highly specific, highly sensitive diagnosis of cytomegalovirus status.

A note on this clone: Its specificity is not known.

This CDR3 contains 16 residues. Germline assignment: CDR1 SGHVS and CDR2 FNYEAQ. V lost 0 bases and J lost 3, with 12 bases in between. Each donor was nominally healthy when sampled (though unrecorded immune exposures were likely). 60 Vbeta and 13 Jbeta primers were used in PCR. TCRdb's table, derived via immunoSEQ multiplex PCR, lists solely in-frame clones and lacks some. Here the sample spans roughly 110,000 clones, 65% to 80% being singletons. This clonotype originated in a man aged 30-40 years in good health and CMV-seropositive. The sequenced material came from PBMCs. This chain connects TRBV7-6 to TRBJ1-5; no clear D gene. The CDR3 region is CASSLAAGRTNQPQHF. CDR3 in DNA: TGTGCCAGCAGCTTAGCGGCGGGCAGGACCAATCAGCCCCAGCATTTT.